These T cell receptor beta chains were read from a single sample in a study of T cell responses to AZD1222 COVID-19 vaccine. Clones were sequenced by immunoSEQ multiplex PCR, and TCRdb holds only the in-frame ones, with some missing. The sample yields about 100,000 clones, over 75% seen once. Here the sequenced sample was peripheral blood, taken 28 days after the second AZD1222 dose. These receptor sequences come from an adult who received the AZD1222 COVID-19 vaccine. CDR3s leave out the opening cysteine and the closing phenylalanine or tryptophan. D genes are given only for firm matches. The size of a clone is reported for some rows only, either as once, few or many, or as a class for expanded clones.

size	V	J	D	CDR3
once	TRBV5-1	TRBJ2-1	TRBD2	ASSLRRAGGVSYNEQF
-	TRBV7-2	TRBJ2-7	TRBD2	ASSLERDYGPRAGDEQY
-	TRBV6-1	TRBJ1-6	TRBD1	ASSEGGGSSYNSPLH
-	TRBV3-1/TRBV3-2	TRBJ1-6	TRBD1	ASSQPGTGGNSPLH
-	TRBV6-5	TRBJ1-5	-	ASTESSWPQH
-	TRBV27	TRBJ1-6	-	ASRITGTRNSPLH
-	TRBV28	TRBJ2-7	TRBD2	ASKARGSGSSYEQY
-	TRBV9	TRBJ1-1	TRBD1	ASSVGHRGRNTEAF
-	TRBV12-3/TRBV12-4	TRBJ2-7	TRBD1	ASSPTGNYEQY
-	TRBV18	TRBJ2-3	-	ASSPPDSTDTQY
-	TRBV27	TRBJ1-2	-	ASSLGQPKPGTFNGYT
-	TRBV9	TRBJ1-2	TRBD1	ASSPTGGYGYT
once	TRBV2	TRBJ1-2	TRBD1	ASSGLDRGGNYGYT
-	TRBV5-1	TRBJ2-7	TRBD1	ASSLGPWTGGDEQY
few	TRBV5-4	TRBJ2-7	TRBD1	ASSAGQGLSYEQY
once	TRBV27	TRBJ1-6	-	ASSFEVWSPLH
-	TRBV9	TRBJ1-2	-	ASNPSEVGYGYT
-	TRBV6-5	TRBJ1-2	-	ASSLGSGFGYT
-	TRBV18	TRBJ1-1	TRBD1	ASSLGQGNTEAF
-	TRBV18	TRBJ1-2	-	ASSPVTQGYT
-	TRBV27	TRBJ2-1	TRBD2	ASSPSGSLNEQF
-	TRBV29-1	TRBJ2-7	TRBD1	SVPGQYSYEQY
-	TRBV19	TRBJ1-1	-	ASSSATGGAF
few	TRBV18	TRBJ2-4	TRBD2	ASSPSTSGRAAAKNIQY
-	TRBV27	TRBJ2-7	TRBD2	ASSSWGGSYEQY
-	TRBV7-2	TRBJ1-2	-	ASSLEIGYGYT
-	TRBV27	TRBJ2-7	TRBD2	ASRRAVGGHGGEQY
-	TRBV5-3	TRBJ1-3	-	ARSSSSGTPGNTIY
-	TRBV5-6	TRBJ2-7	-	ASSLRGASYEQY